One T cell receptor beta chain is described in this entry. Its specificity is not known. This entry is derived from a study of T cells in Graves' hyperthyroidism and ophthalmopathy. The CDR3 length is 16 residues. From germline, CDR1 is SEHNR and CDR2 FQNEAQ (reference sequence). Trimming took 5 bases from V and 6 from J; bases not matched to a gene: 13. Amplification targeted TCR beta CDR3 regions from RNA transcripts. A first-round RT-PCR of the TCR CDR3 used the HTBI primer set. TCRdb processed the multiplex PCR reads anew with MiXCR; each CDR3 protein has one entry. The table lists more than 500,000 distinct CDR3 sequences, 46% of them singletons, with 15% to 20% in the top ten. Study-wide findings and caveats: The model forecast ophthalmopathy, anticipating it by a median around 6.5 months before onset. Through a model of 13 V-J features, ophthalmopathy was separated from stable hyperthyroidism. Clonotypes that were expanded in thyroid above 0.001 mostly appeared in blood too.

Sequencing was done on a sample of peripheral blood or thyroid tissue (not recorded which). This clonotype was sampled from an adult woman with Graves' disease, either hyperthyroidism or ophthalmopathy (not recorded which). This chain links TRBV7-9 with TRBJ1-2, with 9 bases fitting TRBD1. In DNA, the CDR3 is TGTGCCAGCAGCGTCCAAGTAACGGGACAGGGAGATGGCTACACCTTC. It yields the protein CASSVQVTGQGDGYTF.